Included here is one TCR beta chain sequence, with context. Its antigen is unknown. Per-base qualities were not stored, and no clone one base away is much larger. CD8 naive samples consisted of CD45RO-negative cells that were positively selected for CCR7, yielding a CD45RA+CCR7+ population without TemRA cells. The donors were healthy, HIV-negative adults who had no recently reported acute infections or vaccinations. Every donor was a Caucasian adult residing in Nashville, Tennessee, USA. Blood was obtained by leukapheresis, after which PBMCs were separated by Ficoll-Histopaque density gradient centrifugation and cryopreserved in liquid nitrogen vapor phase. Analytical flow cytometry was used to check the purity and quantity of each magnetically sorted T cell population. Genomic DNA was isolated from every sorted fraction and measured by UV absorbance on a Nanodrop 2000c. This record belongs to a study of shared clonotypes between healthy human individuals (dated by TCRdb to about 2020). General notes on the study: The cohort included three men and two women between 18 and 49 years of age. To increase sequencing depth and limit assay-specific biases, TCR repertoire library preparation and sequencing were carried out by different laboratories using diverse techniques. Per donor, leukapheresis produced somewhere between about 0.9 and 10 billion PBMCs. For each donor, three plates each were used for CD4 naive and CD4 memory, two plates were used for CD8 naive, and one plate was used for CD8 memory. To estimate repertoire size and how much clonotypes are shared between individuals, the study performed deep sequencing of blood TCR repertoires from roughly five healthy adults.

TCR CDR3 regions were amplified from genomic DNA by multiplex PCR using the deep immunoSEQ assay. For each cell subset, the extracted genomic DNA was distributed evenly across all wells of several immunoSEQ 96-well plates, and each plate served as one replicate. For sorted subsets, around 200 ng genomic DNA, equal to some 28,000 T cell genomes, was loaded into each replicate PCR. Purified libraries were quantified with a Qubit 3.0 fluorometer, sized on a Bioanalyzer 2100, and re-quantified with the KAPA Library Quantification kit. Every immunoSEQ 96-well plate was sequenced on a dedicated single-read 150-cycle Illumina NextSeq 550 flow cell. The authors processed their data as follows. Because the immunoSEQ output included only junctional sequences and no quality scores, the filtering could not be the same as the filtering used for full-length reads. Sequences were annotated with PyIR, a Python wrapper for IgBLAST v1.9, using IMGT germline references to assign V/J genes and CDR3. Any read was removed if the V/J assignment was weak (E-value above 1e-6), the CDR3 was missing, or the read contained stop codons, out-of-frame junctions, or ambiguous translated residues. A V3J clonotype was defined by an identical inferred V gene, J gene, and CDR3 amino acid sequence. Percentage overlap between repertoires was computed as shared unique clonotypes divided by the size of the smaller repertoire. Richness of each repertoire was evaluated using RTK rarefaction, the Chao1 estimator, and Recon v2.1 estimates of unobserved clonotypes. Generation probabilities for all TCRbeta clonotypes obtained by the gDNA method from four donors were computed using OLGA. Imported from immuneACCESS, the table was reduced by TCRdb to in-frame sequences with V and J called. These copies leave out some clones; in studies compared against another copy, an unresolved V gene accounts for under half, and the cause of the remainder is not known. The V and J calls and the clone size are those of that table, but D and trimming were determined from the DNA. Across this sample there are hundreds of thousands of clones, with roughly 98% seen only once. Around 0.3% of the sample rests with the top ten.

The investigation overall reported the following: Pairwise subsampling indicated that sequencing depth was expected to affect the degree of clonotype sharing among donors. Higher generation probabilities were observed for clonotypes shared by all four sorted-subset donors than for non-shared clonotypes. The genetic and exposure-history diversity represented was limited by the small number of donors. Naive subsets generally had larger estimated clonotype richness than memory subsets did. Rarefaction of sorted-subset datasets indicated incomplete sequencing despite the large sequencing depth. When four donors were compared, the shared fraction of clonotypes was about 5.5% for naive CD4, 3% to 4% for naive CD8, more than 2% for memory CD4, and 0.4% for memory CD8. Only blood was sampled, and tissue TCR repertoires likely differ from those in blood.

Sequenced: naive CD8+ T cells sorted from blood. The cell subset or site label, as the study defines it: CD45RA+CCR7+. This TCR was recovered from a young man in good health.

The CDR3 protein: CASSLGYGKDSNEQFF. Read as DNA, the sequence is TGTGCCAGCAGCTTAGGGTACGGGAAAGACTCCAATGAGCAGTTCTTC. The chain is made from TRBV7-6 and TRBJ2-1, with a tentative D gene TRBD2 over 5 matching bases. Including the terminal cysteine and phenylalanine, the CDR3 comprises 16 residues. CDR3 DNA only is kept here, 48 bases in frame from base 1. V is reduced by 1 base and J by 6 bases, leaving a spacing of 16 bases between them. The germline V gene sets CDR1 to SGHVS and CDR2 to FNYEAQ. When the CDR3 is completed using the reference TRBV7-6 and TRBJ2-1 genes on either side, the full variable domain is GAGVSQSPRYKVTKRGQDVALRCDPISGHVSLYWYRQALGQGPEFLTYFNYEAQQDKSGLPNDRFSAERPEGSISTLTIQRTEQRDSAMYRCASSLGYGKDSNEQFFGPGTRLTVL.